This T cell receptor beta chain was retrieved from a study of cytomegalovirus exposure and HLA in healthy donors. Study-level results: By a later analysis, the bulk of CMV-associated TCR beta chains appeared HLA-restricted. Several of the most significant clusters were apparently associated with common viral pathogens in a later analysis.

With 60 Vbeta and 13 Jbeta primers, the PCR was carried out. Libraries were prepared by immunoSEQ multiplex PCR; TCRdb keeps only in-frame clonotypes and omits some of them. The sample includes about 99,000 clones, about four fifths seen only once; the top ten take around 3%. In the case of this clone: What it binds is unknown.

The CDR3 consists of 14 residues. V dropped 2 bases and J dropped 4 bases, with 11 bases sitting between them. Germline CDR1 reads MNHEY; CDR2 reads SMNVEV (reference sequence). Material: PBMCs. The source is a male donor in good health and CMV-seropositive. The chain joins TRBV27 to TRBJ1-1, with D perhaps TRBD1 (5 bases). The CDR3: CASSLTQGSTEAFF. CDR3 in DNA: TGTGCCAGCAGTTTAACCCAGGGATCCACTGAAGCTTTCTTT.